The rows below give T cell receptor beta chains drawn from one sample of a study of cytomegalovirus exposure and HLA in healthy donors. This table comes from immunoSEQ multiplex PCR, and its TCRdb copy is limited to in-frame clones, with some not included. Here the sample spans about 180,000 clones, around 84% being singletons. Sequencing was done on a sample of PBMCs. The receptor source for this set is a man aged 18-30 years in good health and CMV-seropositive. Both conserved end residues are part of each CDR3. The order of the fields is CDR3 protein, CDR3 DNA, clone size, J gene, D gene, V gene. D genes are given only for firm matches. Some rows have no size entry. The others give once, few or many, or a class for an expanded clone.

CDR3 protein: CASSRDRADTDTQYF
CDR3 DNA: TGTGCCAGCAGCCGGGACAGGGCAGACACAGATACGCAGTATTTT
clone size: NA
J gene: TRBJ2-3
D gene: TRBD1
V gene: TRBV11-2

CDR3 protein: CASSLRGDSYEQYF
CDR3 DNA: TGTGCCAGCAGTTTACGGGGGGACTCCTACGAGCAGTACTTC
clone size: NA
J gene: TRBJ2-7
D gene: TRBD2
V gene: TRBV27

CDR3 protein: CASSPNGQGNTGELFF
CDR3 DNA: TGCGCCAGCAGCCCAAACGGACAGGGGAACACCGGGGAGCTGTTTTTT
clone size: NA
J gene: TRBJ2-2
D gene: TRBD1
V gene: TRBV5-1

CDR3 protein: CASSRAGNTEAFF
CDR3 DNA: TGTGCCAGCAGTAGGGCGGGGAACACTGAAGCTTTCTTT
clone size: once
J gene: TRBJ1-1
D gene: NA
V gene: TRBV28

CDR3 protein: CASSIERGTEAFF
CDR3 DNA: TGTGCCAGTAGTATAGAGCGGGGAACTGAAGCTTTCTTT
clone size: NA
J gene: TRBJ1-1
D gene: NA
V gene: TRBV19

CDR3 protein: CASSRGGGAYNEQFF
CDR3 DNA: TGTGCCAGCAGCCGCGGCGGGGGGGCCTACAATGAGCAGTTCTTC
clone size: NA
J gene: TRBJ2-1
D gene: TRBD2
V gene: TRBV7-8

CDR3 protein: CASTAGTGSEQYF
CDR3 DNA: TGTGCCAGCACCGCCGGGACAGGATCCGAGCAGTACTTC
clone size: NA
J gene: TRBJ2-7
D gene: TRBD1
V gene: TRBV11-1

CDR3 protein: CASSFREGSGGYTF
CDR3 DNA: TGCGCCAGCAGCTTTCGGGAGGGATCAGGTGGCTACACCTTC
clone size: NA
J gene: TRBJ1-2
D gene: NA
V gene: TRBV5-1

CDR3 protein: CASSPNSGVNTEAFF
CDR3 DNA: TGCGCCAGCAGCCCAAATTCAGGGGTGAACACTGAAGCTTTCTTT
clone size: NA
J gene: TRBJ1-1
D gene: NA
V gene: TRBV5-1

CDR3 protein: CASSASLGGRQPQHF
CDR3 DNA: TGTGCCAGTAGTGCCTCCTTAGGGGGACGACAGCCCCAGCATTTT
clone size: few
J gene: TRBJ1-5
D gene: NA
V gene: TRBV19

CDR3 protein: CASSPGTSREQYF
CDR3 DNA: TGTGCCAGCAGCCCGGGGACTAGTCGGGAGCAGTACTTC
clone size: once
J gene: TRBJ2-7
D gene: TRBD2
V gene: TRBV5-6

CDR3 protein: CASSEGGRSYEQYF
CDR3 DNA: TGTGCCAGCAGCGAGGGCGGGCGGTCCTACGAGCAGTACTTC
clone size: NA
J gene: TRBJ2-7
D gene: NA
V gene: TRBV9

CDR3 protein: CASSLSTDTQYF
CDR3 DNA: TGTGCCAGCAGTCTTAGCACAGATACGCAGTATTTT
clone size: NA
J gene: TRBJ2-3
D gene: NA
V gene: TRBV28

CDR3 protein: CASSPGGTPNTEAFF
CDR3 DNA: TGCGCCAGCAGCCCTGGGGGGACTCCGAACACTGAAGCTTTCTTT
clone size: once
J gene: TRBJ1-1
D gene: NA
V gene: TRBV5-1

CDR3 protein: CASSLGGGAETQYF
CDR3 DNA: TGTGCCAGCAGCTTAGGAGGAGGGGCTGAGACCCAGTACTTC
clone size: NA
J gene: TRBJ2-5
D gene: NA
V gene: TRBV7-8

CDR3 protein: CASSPSTGVYYGYTF
CDR3 DNA: TGTGCCAGCAGCCCTTCGACAGGGGTTTACTATGGCTACACCTTC
clone size: NA
J gene: TRBJ1-2
D gene: TRBD1
V gene: TRBV7-9

CDR3 protein: CASSLRSGATYEQYF
CDR3 DNA: TGCGCCAGCAGCTTGCGGAGCGGGGCTACCTACGAGCAGTACTTC
clone size: NA
J gene: TRBJ2-7
D gene: TRBD2
V gene: TRBV5-1

CDR3 protein: CASSLSRTSSTDTQYF
CDR3 DNA: TGTGCCAGCAGTTTATCGAGGACATCTAGCACAGATACGCAGTATTTT
clone size: NA
J gene: TRBJ2-3
D gene: NA
V gene: TRBV27

CDR3 protein: CASSLGQGRQPQHF
CDR3 DNA: TGTGCCAGCAGCCTTGGACAGGGACGGCAGCCCCAGCATTTT
clone size: few
J gene: TRBJ1-5
D gene: TRBD1
V gene: TRBV9

CDR3 protein: CASTLTGGSGNTIYF
CDR3 DNA: TGTGCCAGCACTCTAACAGGGGGATCTGGAAACACCATATATTTT
clone size: NA
J gene: TRBJ1-3
D gene: TRBD1
V gene: TRBV7-9

CDR3 protein: CASSPPTLPNEQFF
CDR3 DNA: TGTGCCAGCAGTCCACCCACCCTACCTAATGAGCAGTTCTTC
clone size: few
J gene: TRBJ2-1
D gene: NA
V gene: TRBV7-9

CDR3 protein: CASTQGASPYEQYF
CDR3 DNA: TGTGCCAGCACTCAGGGGGCCTCCCCCTACGAGCAGTACTTC
clone size: NA
J gene: TRBJ2-7
D gene: TRBD1
V gene: TRBV6-6

CDR3 protein: CASSDDRETEAFF
CDR3 DNA: TGTGCCAGCAGTGATGACAGGGAAACTGAAGCTTTCTTT
clone size: NA
J gene: TRBJ1-1
D gene: TRBD1
V gene: TRBV2

CDR3 protein: CSGGPPDTEAFF
CDR3 DNA: TGCAGCGGCGGTCCACCGGACACTGAAGCTTTCTTT
clone size: NA
J gene: TRBJ1-1
D gene: NA
V gene: TRBV29-1

CDR3 protein: CAITERQGSNTGELFF
CDR3 DNA: TGTGCCATCACCGAGCGACAGGGCTCGAACACCGGGGAGCTGTTTTTT
clone size: few
J gene: TRBJ2-2
D gene: TRBD1
V gene: TRBV10-3

CDR3 protein: CASSGTGRYEQYF
CDR3 DNA: TGCGCCAGCAGTGGGACAGGTCGATACGAGCAGTACTTC
clone size: once
J gene: TRBJ2-7
D gene: TRBD1
V gene: TRBV10-2

CDR3 protein: CASSERTENTEAFF
CDR3 DNA: TGTGCCAGCAGTGAAAGGACAGAGAACACTGAAGCTTTCTTT
clone size: NA
J gene: TRBJ1-1
D gene: NA
V gene: TRBV2

CDR3 protein: CASKGWDYENIQYF
CDR3 DNA: TGTGCCAGCAAAGGGTGGGACTATGAAAACATTCAGTACTTC
clone size: few
J gene: TRBJ2-4
D gene: TRBD2
V gene: TRBV2

CDR3 protein: CASSYSQGNYGYTF
CDR3 DNA: TGTGCCAGCAGTTACTCGCAGGGGAACTATGGCTACACCTTC
clone size: NA
J gene: TRBJ1-2
D gene: NA
V gene: TRBV6-6

CDR3 protein: CASSVARGGDTGWNEQFF
CDR3 DNA: TGTGCCAGCAGCGTAGCTCGAGGGGGGGATACAGGATGGAATGAGCAGTTCTTC
clone size: NA
J gene: TRBJ2-1
D gene: NA
V gene: TRBV9

CDR3 protein: CASSSRGAGELFF
CDR3 DNA: TGTGCCAGCAGTTCCAGGGGGGCCGGGGAGCTGTTTTTT
clone size: few
J gene: TRBJ2-2
D gene: NA
V gene: TRBV6-6

CDR3 protein: CASSTWDRPTEAFF
CDR3 DNA: TGTGCCAGCAGCACATGGGACAGGCCCACTGAAGCTTTCTTT
clone size: NA
J gene: TRBJ1-1
D gene: TRBD1
V gene: TRBV7-2

CDR3 protein: CASSFRSGGDRGYTF
CDR3 DNA: TGTGCCAGCAGCTTTCGATCAGGGGGCGATCGTGGCTACACCTTC
clone size: NA
J gene: TRBJ1-2
D gene: TRBD1
V gene: TRBV11-2

CDR3 protein: CASSQGSSGGYEQYF
CDR3 DNA: TGTGCCAGCAGTCAAGGTTCAAGCGGAGGCTACGAGCAGTACTTC
clone size: NA
J gene: TRBJ2-7
D gene: NA
V gene: TRBV14

CDR3 protein: CASRRRSAAEAFF
CDR3 DNA: TGCGCCAGCAGAAGGAGGTCGGCTGCTGAAGCTTTCTTT
clone size: NA
J gene: TRBJ1-1
D gene: NA
V gene: TRBV10-2

CDR3 protein: CASTPSNYEAFF
CDR3 DNA: TGTGCCAGCACCCCTAGCAACTATGAAGCTTTCTTT
clone size: few
J gene: TRBJ1-1
D gene: NA
V gene: TRBV6-6

CDR3 protein: CASSSSGGRGRLGYGYTF
CDR3 DNA: TGTGCCAGCAGTTCCTCCGGGGGCAGGGGGCGACTCGGCTATGGCTACACCTTC
clone size: NA
J gene: TRBJ1-2
D gene: TRBD1
V gene: TRBV27

CDR3 protein: CASSQVNSGTYEQYF
CDR3 DNA: TGCGCCAGCAGCCAAGTTAACAGCGGGACCTACGAGCAGTACTTC
clone size: NA
J gene: TRBJ2-7
D gene: TRBD2
V gene: TRBV4-1

CDR3 protein: CASSLAGGTYEQYF
CDR3 DNA: TGCGCCAGCAGCTTGGCTGGGGGGACCTACGAGCAGTACTTC
clone size: NA
J gene: TRBJ2-7
D gene: NA
V gene: TRBV5-1

CDR3 protein: CASSVGGLAELNEQFF
CDR3 DNA: TGTGCCAGCAGCGTAGGGGGACTAGCGGAATTAAATGAGCAGTTCTTC
clone size: NA
J gene: TRBJ2-1
D gene: TRBD2
V gene: TRBV9

CDR3 protein: CASSLRASGSAGELFF
CDR3 DNA: TGCGCCAGCAGCTTGAGGGCTAGCGGGAGCGCCGGGGAGCTGTTTTTT
clone size: NA
J gene: TRBJ2-2
D gene: TRBD2
V gene: TRBV5-1

CDR3 protein: CASSISGQGAYNEQFF
CDR3 DNA: TGTGCCAGTAGTATCTCAGGGCAGGGGGCCTACAATGAGCAGTTCTTC
clone size: NA
J gene: TRBJ2-1
D gene: TRBD1
V gene: TRBV19

CDR3 protein: CASSSPGGSFYNEQFF
CDR3 DNA: TGTGCCAGCAGCTCCCCGGGGGGCTCCTTTTACAATGAGCAGTTCTTC
clone size: NA
J gene: TRBJ2-1
D gene: NA
V gene: TRBV28

CDR3 protein: CASSEGAGYQETQYF
CDR3 DNA: TGTGCCAGCAGTGAAGGGGCTGGCTACCAAGAGACCCAGTACTTC
clone size: NA
J gene: TRBJ2-5
D gene: NA
V gene: TRBV2

CDR3 protein: CASSPTIQRDGQETQYF
CDR3 DNA: TGTGCCAGCAGCCCTACGATCCAGCGAGACGGACAAGAGACCCAGTACTTC
clone size: NA
J gene: TRBJ2-5
D gene: NA
V gene: TRBV5-8

CDR3 protein: CASSRDRDSNQPQHF
CDR3 DNA: TGTGCCAGCAGTCGGGACAGAGATAGCAATCAGCCCCAGCATTTT
clone size: NA
J gene: TRBJ1-5
D gene: TRBD1
V gene: TRBV6-1

CDR3 protein: CASSEGIGAPHYGYTF
CDR3 DNA: TGTGCCAGCAGTGAGGGGATTGGGGCGCCTCACTATGGCTACACCTTC
clone size: NA
J gene: TRBJ1-2
D gene: NA
V gene: TRBV6-1

CDR3 protein: CASSHGTGSYEQYF
CDR3 DNA: TGCGCCAGCAGCCACGGGACAGGATCCTACGAGCAGTACTTC
clone size: few
J gene: TRBJ2-7
D gene: TRBD1
V gene: TRBV4-1

CDR3 protein: CASSSTSGRWDTQYF
CDR3 DNA: TGTGCCAGCAGCTCCACTAGCGGGAGATGGGATACGCAGTATTTT
clone size: NA
J gene: TRBJ2-3
D gene: TRBD2
V gene: TRBV28

CDR3 protein: CASSQPYQGAKNIQYF
CDR3 DNA: TGCGCCAGCAGCCAACCTTACCAGGGAGCCAAAAACATTCAGTACTTC
clone size: NA
J gene: TRBJ2-4
D gene: NA
V gene: TRBV4-1

CDR3 protein: CASSQAGLAGAHTQYF
CDR3 DNA: TGTGCCAGCAGCCAAGCGGGGCTAGCGGGAGCGCATACGCAGTATTTT
clone size: NA
J gene: TRBJ2-3
D gene: TRBD2
V gene: TRBV14

CDR3 protein: CASSYAPLAGETQYF
CDR3 DNA: TGTGCCAGCAGTTACGCCCCCCTAGCGGGAGAGACCCAGTACTTC
clone size: NA
J gene: TRBJ2-5
D gene: TRBD2
V gene: TRBV6-5

CDR3 protein: CASSIGTAYGYTF
CDR3 DNA: TGTGCCAGCAGCATCGGGACAGCCTATGGCTACACCTTC
clone size: NA
J gene: TRBJ1-2
D gene: TRBD1
V gene: TRBV7-9

CDR3 protein: CASSPQTGSGANVLTF
CDR3 DNA: TGTGCCAGCAGTCCGCAAACAGGCTCTGGGGCCAACGTCCTGACTTTC
clone size: NA
J gene: TRBJ2-6
D gene: NA
V gene: TRBV27

CDR3 protein: CASSLEQGWYAYTF
CDR3 DNA: TGTGCCAGCAGTCTCGAGCAGGGTTGGTATGCCTACACCTTC
clone size: NA
J gene: TRBJ1-2
D gene: NA
V gene: TRBV28

CDR3 protein: CASSPGTRGPKERGTQYF
CDR3 DNA: TGTGCCAGCAGTCCCGGGACTAGGGGTCCTAAGGAACGAGGTACGCAGTATTTT
clone size: NA
J gene: TRBJ2-3
D gene: TRBD2
V gene: TRBV27

CDR3 protein: CASSITEGDEKLFF
CDR3 DNA: TGTGCCAGTAGTATTACCGAGGGGGATGAAAAACTGTTTTTT
clone size: NA
J gene: TRBJ1-4
D gene: NA
V gene: TRBV19